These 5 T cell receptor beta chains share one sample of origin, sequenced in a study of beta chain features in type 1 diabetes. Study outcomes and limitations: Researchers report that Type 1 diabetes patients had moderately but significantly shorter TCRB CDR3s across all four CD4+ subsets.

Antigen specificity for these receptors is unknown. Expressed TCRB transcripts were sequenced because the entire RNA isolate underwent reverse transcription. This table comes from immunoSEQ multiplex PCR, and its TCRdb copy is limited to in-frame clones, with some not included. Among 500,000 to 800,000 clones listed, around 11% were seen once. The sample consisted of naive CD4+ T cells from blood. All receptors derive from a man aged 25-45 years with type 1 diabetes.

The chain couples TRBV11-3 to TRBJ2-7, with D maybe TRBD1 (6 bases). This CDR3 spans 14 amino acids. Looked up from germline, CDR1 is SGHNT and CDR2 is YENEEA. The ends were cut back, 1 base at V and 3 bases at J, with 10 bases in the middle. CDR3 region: CASSLVYRVYEQYF. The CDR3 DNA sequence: TGTGCCAGCAGCTTAGTTTACAGGGTCTACGAGCAGTACTTC. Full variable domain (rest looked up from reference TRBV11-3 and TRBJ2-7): EAGVVQSPRYKIIEKKQPVAFWCNPISGHNTLYWYLQNLGQGPELLIRYENEEAVDDSQLPKDRFSAERLKGVDSTLKIQPAELGDSAVYLCASSLVYRVYEQYFGPGTRLTVT.

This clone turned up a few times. CDR3 sequence reads: CASSQGIAGGPLDTQYF. For the CDR3, the DNA is TGCGCCAGCAGCCAAGGGATAGCGGGGGGGCCTTTGGATACGCAGTATTTT. The rearrangement joins TRBV4-1 to TRBJ2-3; 11 nucleotides align to TRBD2. Germline V CDR1 and CDR2: MGHRA, YSYEKL. The CDR3 is 17 amino acids. V trimming: 1 base; J trimming: 6 bases; junction bases outside the gene matches: 9.

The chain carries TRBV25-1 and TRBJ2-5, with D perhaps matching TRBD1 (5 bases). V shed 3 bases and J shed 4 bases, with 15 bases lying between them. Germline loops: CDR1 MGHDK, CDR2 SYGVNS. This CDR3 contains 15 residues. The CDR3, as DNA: TGTGCCAGCAGTGATCGCTCAGGGCCGGCAGAGACCCAGTACTTC. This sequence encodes CASSDRSGPAETQYF.

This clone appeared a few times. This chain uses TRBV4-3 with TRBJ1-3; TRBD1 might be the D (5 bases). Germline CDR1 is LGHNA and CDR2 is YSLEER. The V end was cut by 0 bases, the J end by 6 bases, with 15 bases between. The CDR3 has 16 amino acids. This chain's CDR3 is CASSQDGGRVVNTIYF. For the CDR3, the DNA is TGCGCCAGCAGCCAAGATGGAGGCAGGGTAGTAAACACCATATATTTT.

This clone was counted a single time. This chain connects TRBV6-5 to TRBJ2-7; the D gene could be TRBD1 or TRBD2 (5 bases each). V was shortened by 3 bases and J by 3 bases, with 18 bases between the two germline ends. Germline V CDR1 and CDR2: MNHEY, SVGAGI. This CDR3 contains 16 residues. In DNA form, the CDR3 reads TGTGCCAGCAGTTATGACCCGGCCCCGAGGGGCTACGAGCAGTACTTC. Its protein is CASSYDPAPRGYEQYF.